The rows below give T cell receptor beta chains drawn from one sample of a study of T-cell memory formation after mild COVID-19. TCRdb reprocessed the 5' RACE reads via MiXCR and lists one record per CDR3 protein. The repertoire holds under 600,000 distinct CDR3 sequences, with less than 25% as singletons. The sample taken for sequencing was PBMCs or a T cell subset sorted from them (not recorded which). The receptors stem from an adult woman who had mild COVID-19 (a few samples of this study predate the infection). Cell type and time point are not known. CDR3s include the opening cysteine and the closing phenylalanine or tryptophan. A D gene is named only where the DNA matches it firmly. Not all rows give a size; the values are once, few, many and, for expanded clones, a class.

CDR3nt: TGTGCCAGCAGCCAAGGGACAGGGAGAGGGGCCTATGGCTACACCTTC
CDR3aa: CASSQGTGRGAYGYTF
abundance: NA
d_gene: TRBD1
j_gene: TRBJ1-2
v_gene: TRBV3-1

CDR3nt: TGTGCCAGCAGTTTAAATAATTCACCCCTCCACTTT
CDR3aa: CASSLNNSPLHF
abundance: many
d_gene: NA
j_gene: TRBJ1-6
v_gene: TRBV27

CDR3nt: TGTGCCAGCAGTCAACAGGGGACCGCATATGGCTACACCTTC
CDR3aa: CASSQQGTAYGYTF
abundance: NA
d_gene: TRBD1
j_gene: TRBJ1-2
v_gene: TRBV12-3/TRBV12-4

CDR3nt: TGTGCCAGCAGCTTCCCACATAACTATTCAGATACGCAGTATTTT
CDR3aa: CASSFPHNYSDTQYF
abundance: few
d_gene: NA
j_gene: TRBJ2-3
v_gene: TRBV7-9

CDR3nt: TGTGCCAGCAGCGGAGCCGGGACAGGGGGCGCGGGATTTGGGAGGACTGAGCAGTTCTTC
CDR3aa: CASSGAGTGGAGFGRTEQFF
abundance: few
d_gene: TRBD1
j_gene: TRBJ2-1
v_gene: TRBV11-3

CDR3nt: TGCGCCAGCAGCGTCGGACAGGGGCCCTATGGCTACACCTTC
CDR3aa: CASSVGQGPYGYTF
abundance: many
d_gene: TRBD1
j_gene: TRBJ1-2
v_gene: TRBV5-1

CDR3nt: TGTGCCAGCAGCCCGAGGGACCGAGGGGGAACCGGGGAGCTGTTTTTT
CDR3aa: CASSPRDRGGTGELFF
abundance: NA
d_gene: NA
j_gene: TRBJ2-2
v_gene: TRBV7-6

CDR3nt: TGTGCCAGCAGCGGACAGCCCGATAATGAAAAACTGTTTTTT
CDR3aa: CASSGQPDNEKLFF
abundance: NA
d_gene: NA
j_gene: TRBJ1-4
v_gene: TRBV9

CDR3nt: TGCAGTGCTAGGCCGCCCACAGCGGGAGGGTACAACAATGAGCAGTTCTTC
CDR3aa: CSARPPTAGGYNNEQFF
abundance: NA
d_gene: TRBD2
j_gene: TRBJ2-1
v_gene: TRBV20-1

CDR3nt: TGCGCCAGCAGCTTGGCGAACAGGGTCCCGACGAACACCGGGGAGCTGTTTTTT
CDR3aa: CASSLANRVPTNTGELFF
abundance: NA
d_gene: NA
j_gene: TRBJ2-2
v_gene: TRBV5-1

CDR3nt: TGTGCCAGCAGCTTAGGTGCGGGTGAGCAGTTCTTC
CDR3aa: CASSLGAGEQFF
abundance: many
d_gene: NA
j_gene: TRBJ2-1
v_gene: TRBV7-9

CDR3nt: TGTGCCAGCAGCCCGCCGACTTTGGCGAACACTGAAGCTTTCTTT
CDR3aa: CASSPPTLANTEAFF
abundance: NA
d_gene: NA
j_gene: TRBJ1-1
v_gene: TRBV5-4

CDR3nt: TGTGCCAGCAGAAGGGACAGAGGTGAAAAACTGTTTTTT
CDR3aa: CASRRDRGEKLFF
abundance: NA
d_gene: TRBD1
j_gene: TRBJ1-4
v_gene: TRBV27

CDR3nt: TGTGCCACCAGTGATACCGGGACGACCTATGGCTACACCTTC
CDR3aa: CATSDTGTTYGYTF
abundance: many
d_gene: NA
j_gene: TRBJ1-2
v_gene: TRBV24-1

CDR3nt: TGCGCCAGCAGCGGTGCCTGGGAGGGAGCTTGGGATGAGCAGTTCTTC
CDR3aa: CASSGAWEGAWDEQFF
abundance: NA
d_gene: TRBD2
j_gene: TRBJ2-1
v_gene: TRBV5-1

CDR3nt: TGTGCCAGCAGCTTTGGGCTCCCCAGCAGCGAGCAGTTCTTC
CDR3aa: CASSFGLPSSEQFF
abundance: NA
d_gene: NA
j_gene: TRBJ2-1
v_gene: TRBV7-9

CDR3nt: TGTGCCAGTAGTATAAGTCCGGGATCTTCCTACAATGAGCAGTTCTTC
CDR3aa: CASSISPGSSYNEQFF
abundance: NA
d_gene: NA
j_gene: TRBJ2-1
v_gene: TRBV19